This is a list of T cell receptor beta chains from one sample in a study of response to subunit inactivated influenza vaccine. MiXCR, run by TCRdb on the RT-PCR reads, gives a single entry per CDR3 protein. Here the sample spans 150,000 to 200,000 distinct CDR3 sequences, roughly 12% being singletons. These data also featured in a second study, about T cells expressing NK-cell markers.

Here the sequenced sample was CD8+ T cells sorted from PBMCs, taken roughly 12 days after vaccination. These receptors all come from a man aged 45-65 years who received an inactivated influenza vaccine. Both conserved end residues are part of each CDR3. Clone size is not always given. Where it is, it says once, few, many or a class for expanded clones.

V gene: TRBV7-9
clone size: NA
CDR3 protein: CASSARGLSLHGQFF

V gene: TRBV19
clone size: NA
CDR3 protein: CASSIWSLPEAFF

V gene: TRBV4-2
clone size: NA
CDR3 protein: CASSPLVVSTYEQYF

V gene: TRBV6-5
clone size: NA
CDR3 protein: CASSYSVAGGEQFF

V gene: TRBV7-9
clone size: NA
CDR3 protein: CASSDLSGRNDEQYF

V gene: TRBV11-2
clone size: NA
CDR3 protein: CASSFIRGPPKNDEKLFF

V gene: TRBV4-1
clone size: NA
CDR3 protein: CASSQGHSNSPLHF

V gene: TRBV7-8
clone size: NA
CDR3 protein: CASSLLGGLYTDTQYF

V gene: TRBV30
clone size: NA
CDR3 protein: CAWSETGSEQYF

V gene: TRBV11-1
clone size: NA
CDR3 protein: CASRPDRVGLAGESDTQYF

V gene: TRBV2
clone size: NA
CDR3 protein: CASRVRTGSYEQYF

V gene: TRBV5-5
clone size: few
CDR3 protein: CASSLVDTIYF

V gene: TRBV7-8
clone size: many
CDR3 protein: CASSLDLGGGAIEQFF

V gene: TRBV27
clone size: few
CDR3 protein: CASSLLWTGSGEQYF

V gene: TRBV27
clone size: NA
CDR3 protein: CASTPTPGGFGYEQYF

V gene: TRBV6-2/TRBV6-3
clone size: few
CDR3 protein: CASSYSNAGDPERAGDTEAFF

V gene: TRBV7-2
clone size: few
CDR3 protein: CASSITGGGYEQYF

V gene: TRBV29-1
clone size: many
CDR3 protein: CSAGLGTSGIETQYF

V gene: TRBV7-9
clone size: many
CDR3 protein: CASSPPGLGAYEQYF

V gene: TRBV7-3
clone size: NA
CDR3 protein: CASSAHGGSKTQYF

V gene: TRBV7-8
clone size: NA
CDR3 protein: CASSKSGLGNEQYF

V gene: TRBV4-1
clone size: NA
CDR3 protein: CASSHRGGDPQETQYF

V gene: TRBV7-9
clone size: many
CDR3 protein: CASSSRQAVTDTQYF

V gene: TRBV7-9
clone size: many
CDR3 protein: CASSLVLGNTGELFF

V gene: TRBV2
clone size: NA
CDR3 protein: CASSEVLAGLYNEQFF

V gene: TRBV6-5
clone size: few
CDR3 protein: CASSYLEGYNSPLHF

V gene: TRBV3-1
clone size: NA
CDR3 protein: CASSRSNYNEQFF